These T cell receptor beta chains were read from a single sample in a study of T cells in localized non-small cell lung cancer. Repertoires were generated with immunoSEQ multiplex PCR, while TCRdb's copy carries only in-frame clones and drops some. The repertoire holds 850 to 1,100 clones, with about a fifth as singletons. Material: normal lung tissue next to the tumor, obtained before any cancer treatment. The receptors here all came from a male donor at least 60 years old with stage I lung adenocarcinoma. Both conserved end residues are part of each CDR3. D genes are given only for firm matches. Part of the rows lack a size; the others show once, few, many or a class for expanded clones.

j_call clone_size v_call d_call cdr3_aa cdr3_nt
TRBJ2-1 few TRBV6-8 . CASAKTVASSYNEQFF TGTGCCAGCGCCAAAACCGTGGCTAGCTCCTACAATGAGCAGTTCTTC
TRBJ2-1 few TRBV19 . CASRGGVPNSYNEQFF TGTGCCAGTAGGGGGGGAGTCCCCAATTCCTACAATGAGCAGTTCTTC
TRBJ1-4 . TRBV28 . CASSFRVTTNEKLFF TGTGCCAGCAGTTTTAGGGTGACAACTAATGAAAAACTGTTTTTT
TRBJ1-4 few TRBV28 . CASSLFARGSNEKLFF TGTGCCAGCAGTTTATTCGCCAGGGGTTCCAATGAAAAACTGTTTTTT
TRBJ2-3 few TRBV25-1 . CASSEGGTDTQYF TGTGCCAGCAGTGAAGGGGGCACAGATACGCAGTATTTT
TRBJ2-3 few TRBV18 . CASSRDLDTQYF TGTGCCAGCTCACGGGACTTGGATACGCAGTATTTT
TRBJ2-2 few TRBV9 TRBD2 CASSSSGRGSGELFF TGTGCCAGCAGTTCAAGCGGGAGAGGGTCCGGGGAGCTGTTTTTT
TRBJ2-7 . TRBV11-3 TRBD1 CASSTISRDRGYEQYF TGTGCCAGCAGCACGATCAGTCGGGACAGGGGATACGAGCAGTACTTC
TRBJ2-3 few TRBV11-3 . CASSPAGKTSTDTQYF TGTGCCAGCAGCCCCGCCGGCAAGACTAGCACAGATACGCAGTATTTT
TRBJ2-5 . TRBV9 TRBD1 CASSVSPGTEETQYF TGTGCCAGCAGCGTATCCCCCGGGACAGAAGAGACCCAGTACTTC
TRBJ2-7 few TRBV6-8 . CASSARHRAYEQYF TGTGCCAGCAGTGCTAGACACCGGGCCTACGAGCAGTACTTC
TRBJ2-5 few TRBV28 . CASSFRGLGLKETQYF TGTGCCAGCAGTTTCCGGGGCCTTGGCCTAAAAGAGACCCAGTACTTC
TRBJ2-1 few TRBV7-4 . CASSLVLGVEQFF TGTGCCAGCAGCTTAGTGTTAGGGGTAGAGCAGTTCTTC
TRBJ1-5 . TRBV28 . CASSLRTPAWGRQPQHF TGTGCCAGCAGTTTAAGGACCCCCGCCTGGGGAAGACAGCCCCAGCATTTT
TRBJ2-7 . TRBV12-2 . CATKTGTSAYEQYF TGTGCCACTAAGACCGGGACTAGCGCGTACGAGCAGTACTTC
TRBJ1-2 medium-sized TRBV11-3 . CASSLRHVNYGYTF TGTGCCAGCAGCCTTCGACACGTTAACTATGGCTACACCTTC
TRBJ1-5 . TRBV29-1 . CSVWVGGQPQHF TGCAGCGTTTGGGTCGGGGGACAGCCCCAGCATTTT